The 30 T cell receptor beta chains in this list originate from one sample, sequenced in a study of shared clonotypes between healthy human individuals. The table came from immunoSEQ multiplex PCR; TCRdb's copy has only in-frame clones and leaves some out. The repertoire includes about 1.1 million clones, 75% to 85% of them detected once, and 0.4% to 0.55% sits in the top ten. The sequenced sample consisted of memory CD4+ T cells from PBMCs. As to subset: CD45RA-negative fraction. Source of these receptors: a man younger than 35 in good health. Some clones in this sample may be carry-over from other donors' samples.

The chain has TRBV11-2 and TRBJ1-6; 7 nucleotides align to TRBD1. V dropped 4 bases and J dropped 9; count of bases not matched to a gene: 12. Germline assignment: CDR1 SGHAT and CDR2 FQNNGV. The CDR3 consists of 16 residues. CDR3: CASSSGQRFFGSPLHF. CDR3 nucleotides: TGTGCCAGCAGCTCGGGACAGAGATTTTTCGGTTCACCCCTCCACTTT.

The chain recombines TRBV2 with TRBJ2-5; TRBD2 matches 7 bases. The ends lost 3 bases at V and 3 bases at J; junction bases unmatched: 4. The CDR3 is 14 residues long. CDR1 is SNHLY, CDR2 FYNNEI, per germline. The CDR3 is CASSDGTIKETQYF. The CDR3, as DNA: TGTGCCAGCAGTGACGGGACTATCAAAGAGACCCAGTACTTC.

This clone appeared a few times. Other DNA sequences in this sample translate to the same CDR3. The chain links TRBV2 to TRBJ2-7, with a tentative D call TRBD1 (6 bases). Germline values: CDR1 SNHLY, CDR2 FYNNEI. The V and J ends lost 3 bases and 5 bases respectively, with 8 bases between them. CDR3 length: 12 amino acids. The CDR3 sequence: CASSDRGHEQYF. The CDR3 DNA reads as TGTGCCAGCAGTGACAGGGGACACGAGCAGTACTTC.

This clone has just a few counts. This chain uses TRBV6-6 with TRBJ2-3; D is undetermined. The CDR3 runs 15 residues. Trimming took 6 bases from V and 1 from J, leaving 14 bases between them. Germline V CDR1 and CDR2: MNHNY, SVGAGI (reference sequence). The CDR3 reads CASRVWHTRTDTQYF. DNA for the CDR3: TGTGCCAGCAGAGTGTGGCACACTCGCACAGATACGCAGTATTTT.

CDR3 sequence (DNA): TGTGCCAGCAGCCCAGGCCGAGCTAGCGGGAGGGCCAAGGGGAATGAGCAGTTCTTC. It codes for CASSPGRASGRAKGNEQFF. The chain is built from TRBV27 and TRBJ2-1; 12 positions match TRBD2. Trimming took 6 bases from V and 7 from J; bases not matched to a gene: 19. Looked up from germline, CDR1 is MNHEY and CDR2 is SMNVEV (reference sequence). The CDR3 extends over 19 amino acids.

The V and J genes are TRBV6-6 and TRBJ2-7; perhaps D is TRBD1 or TRBD2 (5 bases each). Germline V gene sequence: CDR1 MNHNY, CDR2 SVGAGI (reference sequence). V lost 6 bases and J lost 0, with 15 bases in between. The CDR3 extends over 15 amino acids. The CDR3 here is CASSTFKGPSYEQYF. The CDR3 nucleotides are TGTGCCAGCAGCACCTTTAAGGGACCCTCCTACGAGCAGTACTTC.

V is TRBV6-1 and J is TRBJ2-7, with a weak D call TRBD1 (6 bases). Germline V lookup: CDR1 MNHNS, CDR2 SASEGT. The CDR3 is made up of 15 amino acids. V was cut by 4 bases and J by 1 base, with 14 bases left in between. CDR3 sequence reads: CASSGGRIPSYEQYF. The CDR3, as DNA: TGTGCCAGCAGTGGGGGGCGGATACCTTCCTACGAGCAGTACTTC.

V is TRBV15 and J is TRBJ2-5, with no clear D. The V gene lost 1 base and the J gene lost 5 bases, with 17 bases spanning the gap. CDR3 length: 16 amino acids. The germline V gene has CDR1 LNHNV and CDR2 YYDKDF (reference sequence). CDR3 sequence: CATSRALFASAETQYF. DNA of the CDR3: TGTGCCACCAGCAGAGCCCTCTTCGCGTCAGCGGAGACCCAGTACTTC.

The V gene is TRBV5-1, the J gene TRBJ2-3; 11 bases line up with TRBD2. The CDR3 totals 15 residues. The V gene's germline CDR1 is SGHRS and CDR2 YFSETQ. V lost 7 bases to trimming and J lost 2 bases; unmatched junction nucleotides: 6. The CDR3, as DNA: TGCGCCAGCGGCGGACTAGCGGGTCCCACAGATACGCAGTATTTT. It is translated as CASGGLAGPTDTQYF. Full variable domain (remainder filled in from reference TRBV5-1 and TRBJ2-3): KAGVTQTPRYLIKTRGQQVTLSCSPISGHRSVSWYQQTPGQGLQFLFEYFSETQRNKGNFPGRFSGRQFSNSRSEMNVSTLELGDSALYLCASGGLAGPTDTQYFGPGTRLTVL.

This clone has a single count. The chain recombines TRBV5-1 with TRBJ1-1; tentative D call: TRBD1 (6 bases). The germline V and J ends were trimmed by 2 bases and 0 bases, with 11 bases remaining between them. Germline V gene data show CDR1 as SGHRS and CDR2 as YFSETQ. The CDR3 length is 15 residues. CDR3: CASSFSGTLNTEAFF. CDR3 DNA: TGCGCCAGCAGCTTTTCTGGGACATTGAACACTGAAGCTTTCTTT.

As to this clone: The same CDR3 can be traced to other DNA sequences in this sample. The J gene is TRBJ1-5, the V gene TRBV15, with a tentative D call TRBD1 (5 bases). The CDR3 has 13 residues. Trimming left V 1 base short and J 5 bases short, with 6 bases between. Germline V gene sequence: CDR1 LNHNV, CDR2 YYDKDF (reference sequence). The CDR3, as DNA: TGTGCCACCAGCAGAGGCAGGGATCAGCCCCAGCATTTT. This translates into CATSRGRDQPQHF.

The rearrangement uses TRBV30 and TRBJ1-1; possible D gene TRBD1, 6 bases. The germline V and J ends were trimmed by 4 bases and 4 bases, with 10 bases remaining between them. Germline V gives CDR1 GTSNPN, CDR2 SVGIG (reference sequence). CDR3 length: 12 residues. The CDR3 sequence is CAWTGEGTEAFF. Here the CDR3 DNA reads TGTGCCTGGACAGGGGAGGGCACTGAAGCTTTCTTT.

The V and J genes are TRBV28 and TRBJ1-3; D remains ambiguous. V shed 6 bases and J shed 5 bases, with 26 bases lying between them. This CDR3 is 18 amino acids long. Germline CDR1 and CDR2: MDHEN and SYDVKM. The CDR3 nucleotides read TGTGCCAGCAGGAACTCCCGGGCCGACCTTCTTCGTAGAAACACCATATATTTT. Protein: CASRNSRADLLRRNTIYF.

This clone came up many times. Lacking the conserved final phenylalanine or tryptophan, this CDR3 likely reflects a read error. No DNA is shown, since the ends of the CDR3 on it are uncertain; the CDR3 is the one TCRdb lists. The chain joins TRBV23-1 to TRBJ1-4; the D call TRBD1 from the table was never checked on the DNA. TRBV23-1 is known as an ORF, though its function is uncertain. The length of the CDR3 is 11 amino acids, counting both ends. This chain's CDR3 is CASSQSSRVIG.

The chain carries TRBV18 and TRBJ2-7; 12 bases line up with TRBD1. V shed 5 bases, J shed 0 bases, and the junction held 8 bases outside the gene matches. The germline gives CDR1 KGHSH, CDR2 LQKENI. This CDR3 spans 17 amino acids. CDR3 residues: CASSGTGGRDYSYEQYF. The DNA for the CDR3 is TGTGCCAGCTCAGGGACAGGGGGCCGGGACTACTCCTACGAGCAGTACTTC.

This chain connects TRBV2 to TRBJ1-4; TRBD1 agrees at 7 bases. CDR3 length: 15 amino acids. V was pared by 6 bases and J by 2 bases, with 6 bases of the junction left unmatched. The germline CDR1 and CDR2 sequences are SNHLY and FYNNEI. The CDR3 loop is CASRLDRATNEKLFF. In DNA form, the CDR3 reads TGTGCCAGCAGGCTAGACAGGGCGACTAATGAAAAACTGTTTTTT.

This clone was observed at least ten times. This chain links TRBV4-2 with TRBJ1-6; D is possibly TRBD1 (5 bases). Germline-derived CDR1 and CDR2 are LGHNA and YNFKEQ. Deletions cut 0 bases from V and 6 bases from J, with 15 bases between. This CDR3 contains 17 residues. The CDR3 region has the DNA TGTGCCAGCAGCCAAGAGGTCGGGGGTCCGAGTAATTCACCCCTCCACTTT. This gives the protein CASSQEVGGPSNSPLHF.

This clone was found once. The V call is TRBV30, the J call TRBJ1-2; no reliable D call. This CDR3 comprises 13 residues. The germline CDR1 and CDR2 sequences are GTSNPN and SVGIG (reference sequence). Trimming cost V 4 bases and J 8 bases, with 17 bases left between them. In nucleotides, the CDR3 is TGTGCCTGGAACCAGGACGGCTTGCTGGGCTACACCTTC. It yields the protein CAWNQDGLLGYTF.

This clone was counted only a few times. The CDR3 region is CASSPRQGGYNEQYF. Here the CDR3 DNA reads TGTGCCAGCAGCCCACGACAGGGAGGATACAACGAGCAGTACTTC. The V call is TRBV5-6, the J call TRBJ2-7; a possible D gene is TRBD1 (7 bases). CDR1 is SGHDT and CDR2 is YYEEEE in the germline V gene. V was shortened by 4 bases and J by 5 bases, with 19 bases between the two germline ends. The CDR3 is made up of 15 amino acids.

This CDR3 is CASSSIKSRTTYNEQFF. Here the CDR3 DNA reads TGTGCCAGCAGCTCTATAAAGTCCAGGACCACCTACAATGAGCAGTTCTTC. The chain joins TRBV11-2 to TRBJ2-1; D is uncertain. V dropped 4 bases and J dropped 2 bases, with 18 bases sitting between them. CDR3 size: 17 residues. Germline V gives CDR1 SGHAT, CDR2 FQNNGV.

This clone was seen a few times. The J gene is TRBJ2-5, the V gene TRBV12-5, with 8 bases lining up with TRBD2. V was pared by 5 bases and J by 5 bases, with 10 bases of the junction left unmatched. The CDR3 sequence is 15 residues long. Germline V CDR1 and CDR2: LGHNT, FRNRAP. This CDR3 is CASGPPGGAGETQYF. The CDR3 region has the DNA TGTGCTAGTGGTCCCCCGGGAGGGGCGGGGGAGACCCAGTACTTC.

V gene TRBV25-1 combines with J gene TRBJ2-1, with 8 bases lining up with TRBD2. The CDR3 is 17 residues long. The V gene's germline CDR1 is MGHDK and CDR2 SYGVNS. V lost 6 bases and J lost 0; bases outside the gene matches: 10. CDR3 sequence reads: CASSDQLAASSYNEQFF. The DNA for the CDR3 is TGTGCCAGCAGCGACCAACTAGCGGCTAGCTCCTACAATGAGCAGTTCTTC.

This clone was picked up one time. Additional DNA sequences in this sample encode the identical CDR3. The rearrangement joins TRBV28 to TRBJ2-7; no firm D call. CDR3 length equals 12 residues. CDR1 MDHEN and CDR2 SYDVKM come from the germline V gene. V gave up 3 bases and J gave up 1 base, with 4 bases separating them. CDR3 DNA: TGTGCCAGCAGTTTCGGGTCCTACGAGCAGTACTTC. This encodes CASSFGSYEQYF.

This chain uses TRBV19 with TRBJ2-7; TRBD1 aligns across 9 bases. The CDR3 runs 17 residues. Looked up from germline, CDR1 is LNHDA and CDR2 is SQIVND (reference sequence). V was pared by 7 bases and J by 3 bases, with 16 bases of the junction left unmatched. The CDR3: CASTASHWGTGHYEQYF. The CDR3 DNA sequence: TGTGCCAGTACCGCCTCACACTGGGGGACAGGGCACTACGAGCAGTACTTC.

The chain joins TRBV29-1 to TRBJ2-1; 10 bases are shared with TRBD2. V lost 4 bases and J lost 9; bases outside the gene matches: 6. CDR1 is SQVTM, CDR2 ANQGSEA, per germline. CDR3 size: 13 residues. The CDR3 reads CSVGSGRRGEQFF. The DNA of the CDR3 is TGCAGCGTTGGTAGCGGGAGGCGGGGTGAGCAGTTCTTC.

The chain has TRBV2 and TRBJ1-5, with a tentative D call TRBD1 (6 bases). The V gene lost 4 bases and the J gene lost 7 bases, with 14 bases spanning the gap. CDR1 and CDR2 from the germline V gene are SNHLY and FYNNEI. The CDR3 loop spans 14 amino acids. The CDR3 DNA follows: TGTGCCAGCAGTGCGGGGGGCGAGGGGCAGCCCCAGCATTTT. Its translation is CASSAGGEGQPQHF.

This chain uses TRBV7-2 with TRBJ2-3, with D hard to call. CDR3 length equals 12 residues. Germline CDR1 is SGHTA and CDR2 is FQGNSA. Trimming shortened V by 4 bases and J by 14 bases, and 16 bases separated the two germline ends. CDR3 nucleotide sequence: TGTGCCAGCAGCTCTCCGCCTCAGCCGCTGTATTTT. As protein: CASSSPPQPLYF. The full variable domain, in which reference TRBV7-2 and TRBJ2-3 provide the parts outside the CDR3, is GAGVSQSPSNKVTEKGKDVELRCDPISGHTALYWYRQSLGQGLEFLIYFQGNSAPDKSGLPSDRFSAERTGGSVSTLTIQRTQQEDSAVYLCASSSPPQPLYFGPGTRLTVL.

This sequence joins TRBV5-4 and TRBJ2-7, with 13 bases identical to TRBD2. Per the germline V gene, CDR1 is SGHNT and CDR2 is YYREEE (reference sequence). The CDR3 covers 15 residues. V lost 5 bases to trimming and J lost 3 bases; unmatched junction nucleotides: 5. CDR3: CASSTGTSGVYEQYF. The CDR3 bases are TGTGCCAGCAGTACCGGGACTAGCGGGGTCTACGAGCAGTACTTC.

This sequence joins TRBV7-2 and TRBJ2-5; D is possibly TRBD2 (6 bases). The germline CDR1 and CDR2 sequences are SGHTA and FQGNSA. Trimming stripped 4 bases from V and 9 bases from J, with 18 bases between. The CDR3 consists of 14 residues. The CDR3 region has the DNA TGTGCCAGCAGCTCGGTGGGGGGAGGTACTTCCCAGTACTTC. This translates into CASSSVGGGTSQYF. The full variable domain, completed using reference TRBV7-2 and TRBJ2-5, is GAGVSQSPSNKVTEKGKDVELRCDPISGHTALYWYRQSLGQGLEFLIYFQGNSAPDKSGLPSDRFSAERTGGSVSTLTIQRTQQEDSAVYLCASSSVGGGTSQYFGPGTRLLVL.

The CDR3 DNA follows: TGTGCCAGCAGCGGCCAGGGGCCAGAGACCCAGTACTTC. It translates to CASSGQGPETQYF. The genes are TRBV5-8 and TRBJ2-5; possible D gene TRBD1, 6 bases. Per the germline V gene, CDR1 is SGHTS and CDR2 is YDEGEE. Between the trimmed V and J ends, which lost 4 bases and 4 bases, there was a span of 11 bases. The CDR3 length is 13 residues.